The following is a T cell receptor (beta chain) sequence with its context. Its antigen is not known. These data belong to a study of OX40 agonist ivuxolimab in advanced cancers. Study-level background: Ivuxolimab, an agonistic anti-OX40 (CD134) antibody, was given to patients.

Study-wide findings and caveats: Not determined was the antigen specificity of the expanded peripheral T cells.

Profiling relied on immunoSEQ multiplex PCR, and the TCRdb table lists in-frame clones only, not all of them. Of 17,000 or so clones listed, roughly 90% were seen once; the top ten hold more than 10%. This TCR was sampled from an adult with an advanced solid tumor such as melanoma, head and neck, liver or kidney cancer. This specimen consisted of CD4+ or CD8+ T cells sorted from blood, obtained in a trial of the OX40 agonist ivuxolimab.

The CDR3 region is CASSLPPGGGPPREQYF. In DNA form, the CDR3 reads TGTGCCAGCAGTTTACCCCCCGGGGGGGGCCCTCCTAGGGAGCAGTACTTC. The gene calls are TRBV27 and TRBJ2-7; 8 positions match TRBD2. Germline CDR1 reads MNHEY; CDR2 reads SMNVEV (reference sequence). This CDR3 has 17 residues. Germline trimming cut 2 bases from V and 7 bases from J; bases unmatched to any gene: 16.